The rows below give T cell receptor beta chains drawn from one sample of a study of CD8 T cells in Susac syndrome. MiXCR, applied by TCRdb to the immunoSEQ multiplex PCR reads, yields one record per CDR3 protein. The repertoire holds around 170,000 distinct CDR3 sequences, about 95% seen once, with approximately 0.16% in the top ten. Sequenced material: CD8+ T cells from PBMCs. The receptors here all came from a human donor with Susac syndrome. Both conserved end residues are part of each CDR3. A D gene is named only where the DNA matches it firmly. Clone size, where shown, is once, few, many, or a class for clones that have expanded.

>TRBJ2-3|TRBV7-8|-|TRBD2
CASYTEGGLASDTQYF
TGTGCCAGCTACACCGAGGGGGGACTAGCTTCAGATACGCAGTATTTT
>TRBJ2-1|TRBV6-5|-|TRBD1
CASSYSTEGASYNEQFF
TGTGCCAGCAGTTACTCGACTGAGGGGGCGTCCTACAATGAGCAGTTCTTC
>TRBJ2-2|TRBV7-8|-|-
CASSLVPTGELFF
TGTGCCAGCAGCTTAGTCCCCACCGGGGAGCTGTTTTTT
>TRBJ2-7|TRBV4-2|-|-
CASSPQSSWVYEQYF
TGTGCCAGCAGCCCACAGTCAAGTTGGGTCTACGAGCAGTACTTC
>TRBJ2-5|TRBV4-1|-|TRBD1
CASSQAQGIGETQYF
TGCGCCAGCAGCCAAGCACAGGGGATCGGAGAGACCCAGTACTTC
>TRBJ1-2|TRBV6-5|-|-
CASSYRSANYGYTF
TGTGCCAGCAGTTACCGTTCGGCCAACTATGGCTACACCTTC
>TRBJ1-5|TRBV2|-|-
CASSVPGQPQHF
TGTGCCAGCAGTGTACCCGGCCAGCCCCAGCATTTT
>TRBJ2-7|TRBV7-9|-|TRBD1
CASSTQRQGSNEQYF
TGTGCCAGCAGCACCCAAAGACAGGGGTCAAACGAGCAGTACTTC
>TRBJ1-1|TRBV12-3/TRBV12-4|few|-
CASSPGGGTEAFF
TGTGCCAGCAGTCCCGGGGGGGGGACTGAAGCTTTCTTT
>TRBJ2-1|TRBV12-3/TRBV12-4|-|TRBD2
CASSGTSGGVFLEQFF
TGTGCCAGCAGTGGGACTAGCGGGGGGGTTTTTCTTGAGCAGTTCTTC
>TRBJ2-4|TRBV24-1|-|TRBD1
CATSDTSGTGPPIQYF
TGTGCCACCAGTGACACCTCCGGGACAGGGCCCCCAATTCAGTACTTC